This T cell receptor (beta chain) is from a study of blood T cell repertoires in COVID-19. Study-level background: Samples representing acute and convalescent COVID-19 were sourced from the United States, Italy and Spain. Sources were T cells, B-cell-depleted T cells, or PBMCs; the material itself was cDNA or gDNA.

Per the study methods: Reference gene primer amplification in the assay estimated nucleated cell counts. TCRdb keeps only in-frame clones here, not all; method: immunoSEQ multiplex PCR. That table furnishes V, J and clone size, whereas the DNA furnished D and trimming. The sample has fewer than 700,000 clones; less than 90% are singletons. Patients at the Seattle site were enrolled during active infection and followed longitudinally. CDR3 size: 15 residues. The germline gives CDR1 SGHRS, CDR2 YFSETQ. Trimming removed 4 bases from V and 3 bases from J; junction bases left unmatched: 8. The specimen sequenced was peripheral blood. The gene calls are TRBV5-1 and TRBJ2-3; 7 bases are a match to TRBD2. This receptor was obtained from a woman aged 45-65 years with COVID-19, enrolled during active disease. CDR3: CASSLGTIETDTQYF. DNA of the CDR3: TGCGCCAGCAGCCTGGGGACTATTGAGACAGATACGCAGTATTTT.